The rows below give T cell receptor beta chains drawn from one sample of a study of T cell repertoires in cytomegalovirus infection. TCRdb used MiXCR to reprocess the reads, holding one entry per CDR3 protein. The repertoire holds 250,000 to 300,000 distinct CDR3 sequences, with around 20% as singletons. Antigens for these TCRs are unknown. The sequenced sample was cultured PBMCs, obtained from culture after CMV antigen stimulation. The origin of the receptors is a human donor in good health (CMV status not recorded). Some clones in this sample may be carry-over from other donors' samples. The CDR3 runs from the conserved cysteine through the conserved F or W.

CDR3 protein	V gene	J gene
CASSLTPARISGNTIYF	TRBV7-2	TRBJ1-3
CASSLGQGSFYGYTF	TRBV3-1	TRBJ1-2
CASSFEGPLRNEQFF	TRBV7-8	TRBJ2-1
CASSSARIAGTNSTQYF	TRBV7-8	TRBJ2-3
CASSQGTGGNQPQHF	TRBV4-3	TRBJ1-5
CASRDGLAGLMFF	TRBV6-2/TRBV6-3	TRBJ2-1
CATHLGSYGYTF	TRBV19	TRBJ1-2
CASSLWQNTEAFF	TRBV7-2	TRBJ1-1
CASRDQADTEAFF	TRBV18	TRBJ1-1
CASSLNAGTGKAYNEQFF	TRBV12-3/TRBV12-4	TRBJ2-1
CASSLKLAGHYEQYF	TRBV5-4	TRBJ2-7
CATRTTGTGRYEQYF	TRBV5-3	TRBJ2-7
CASSGTGVTGELFF	TRBV7-8	TRBJ2-2
CSVEDLAVHRSGRYGYTF	TRBV29-1	TRBJ1-2